A selection of T cell receptor beta chains follows, all from one sample in a study of blood T cells in healthy people across ages. TCRdb passed the 5' RACE reads through MiXCR, listing each CDR3 protein once. The profile shows fewer than 2,000,000 distinct CDR3 sequences, about 35% of them singletons. The specimen was blood. Receptor source: a woman between 25 and 40 years old in good health. CDR3s include the opening cysteine and the closing phenylalanine or tryptophan.

length: 17; V: TRBV4-1; J: TRBJ2-3; CDR3: CASSQVGRRGGWDTQYF
length: 16; V: TRBV12-3/TRBV12-4; J: TRBJ1-2; CDR3: CASSPTLGGARNGYTF
length: 15; V: TRBV28; J: TRBJ2-1; CDR3: CASYQGLAGVNEQFF
length: 15; V: TRBV15; J: TRBJ2-3; CDR3: CATRHRGSGTDTQYF
length: 13; V: TRBV30; J: TRBJ2-5; CDR3: CAWSEDRTKAQYF
length: 16; V: TRBV12-3/TRBV12-4; J: TRBJ2-1; CDR3: CASSAELTGILDEQFF
length: 14; V: TRBV5-6; J: TRBJ2-3; CDR3: CASSVSGITDTQYF
length: 16; V: TRBV10-1; J: TRBJ2-3; CDR3: CASSPSSGRGTDTQYF
length: 15; V: TRBV9; J: TRBJ2-7; CDR3: CASTRGDRRLDEQYF
length: 13; V: TRBV20-1; J: TRBJ2-7; CDR3: CSARDRVGYEQYF
length: 14; V: TRBV5-1; J: TRBJ2-1; CDR3: CASGEQTAYNEQFF